One and the same sample provided the 10 T cell receptor beta chains below, sequenced in a study of blood T cell repertoires in COVID-19 (dated by TCRdb to 2020 to 2022). The library was generated by the immunoSEQ multiplex PCR assay. In TCRdb, the immuneACCESS table is reduced to in-frame sequences with V and J assigned. These tables do not hold every clone; where another copy was compared, an unresolved V gene accounts for under half, and the others remain unexplained. Recorded for this sample are 30,000 or so clones; over 90% of them occurred a single time. The ten largest clones add up to approximately 0.95% of the sample. Sequenced input: peripheral blood. These receptors originate from a male donor with active COVID-19.

This chain joins TRBV28 and TRBJ2-1; the match to TRBD2 covers 11 bases. The germline CDR1 and CDR2 sequences are MDHEN and SYDVKM. The ends lost 6 bases at V and 3 bases at J; junction bases unmatched: 4. The CDR3 is 15 amino acids. The CDR3 nucleotides read TGTGCCAGCAGACTAGCGGGGGCCTACTACAATGAGCAGTTCTTC. Protein sequence: CASRLAGAYYNEQFF.

The DNA for the CDR3 is TGTGCCAGCACTACGAACTCTGGGGCCAACGTCCTGACTTTC. Translating gives CASTTNSGANVLTF. This chain links TRBV27 with TRBJ2-6; D is undetermined. The CDR3 is 14 amino acids. From germline, CDR1 is MNHEY and CDR2 SMNVEV (reference sequence). Deletions cut 7 bases from V and 0 bases from J, with 7 bases between.

This clone appeared a few times. The V and J genes are TRBV6-5 and TRBJ1-1, with 8 bases that match TRBD1. Germline V gene data show CDR1 as MNHEY and CDR2 as SVGAGI. The CDR3 spans 14 residues. J was trimmed by 7 bases and V by 2 bases; bases with no gene match: 6. The CDR3 DNA reads TGTGCCAGCAGTTACCCTGGGACAGGAAATGAAGCTTTCTTT. It yields the protein CASSYPGTGNEAFF.

V is TRBV6-2 or TRBV6-3 and J is TRBJ1-6; D gene unclear. This CDR3 has 14 residues. Deletions cut 3 bases from V and 7 bases from J, with 10 bases between. The V gene's germline CDR1 is MNHEY and CDR2 SVGEGT. The CDR3 region is CASSYRGNNSPLHF. DNA of the CDR3: TGTGCCAGCAGTTATAGAGGGAACAATTCACCCCTCCACTTT.

The genes are TRBV25-1 and TRBJ1-2, with TRBD1 matching over 12 bases. Germline trimming cut 4 bases from V and 8 bases from J; bases unmatched to any gene: 8. Germline loops: CDR1 MGHDK, CDR2 SYGVNS. CDR3 length: 15 residues. The CDR3 sequence: CASSGGTGGLRGYTF. The CDR3 DNA reads as TGTGCCAGCAGTGGAGGGACAGGGGGCTTGAGGGGCTACACCTTC.

The sample holds one count of this clone. The chain links TRBV7-2 to TRBJ1-1; possible D gene TRBD1, 5 bases. The germline V gene encodes CDR1 SGHTA and CDR2 FQGNSA. V was trimmed by 2 bases and J by 5 bases, leaving 6 bases between them. The length of the CDR3 is 12 residues. The CDR3 loop reads CASSLSGTEAFF. CDR3 sequence (DNA): TGTGCCAGCAGCTTATCAGGGACTGAAGCTTTCTTT.

This clone has only one observation. The chain uses TRBV10-1 and TRBJ2-1; D might be TRBD2 (7 bases). Trimming removed 5 bases at V and 8 bases at J, with 16 bases between. The germline V gene encodes CDR1 WNHNN and CDR2 SYGVQD (reference sequence). This CDR3 comprises 14 residues. The CDR3 DNA follows: TGCGCCAGCAGTTCTGGGGGGGCCCTCGATGAGCAGTTCTTC. As protein: CASSSGGALDEQFF.

On this clone itself: The same CDR3 also results from other DNA sequences found in this sample. The gene calls are TRBV6-5 and TRBJ2-7; a weak D match, TRBD1 (6 bases). CDR3 size: 13 residues. Per germline, CDR1 MNHEY and CDR2 SVGAGI. V was clipped by 8 bases and J by 3 bases, with 14 bases between them. The CDR3 loop reads CASSPWGLYEQYF. CDR3 nucleotides: TGTGCCAGCTCCCCTTGGGGGCTCTACGAGCAGTACTTC.

This chain joins TRBV5-1 and TRBJ1-2; possible D gene TRBD1, 6 bases. With 7 bases removed from V and 0 bases from J, the gap between germline ends came to 19 bases. Germline CDR1 is SGHRS and CDR2 is YFSETQ. The CDR3 has 16 amino acids. The CDR3 DNA is TGCGCCAGCGCTTTGACCGGGACACAAGCTAACTATGGCTACACCTTC. Residues: CASALTGTQANYGYTF. The full variable domain, with the rest looked up from reference TRBV5-1 and TRBJ1-2, is KAGVTQTPRYLIKTRGQQVTLSCSPISGHRSVSWYQQTPGQGLQFLFEYFSETQRNKGNFPGRFSGRQFSNSRSEMNVSTLELGDSALYLCASALTGTQANYGYTFGSGTRLTVV.

The chain is built from TRBV18 and TRBJ2-2, with D tentatively TRBD2 (5 bases). Trimming removed 4 bases at V and 7 bases at J, with 13 bases between. There are 14 residues in the CDR3. Germline assignment: CDR1 KGHSH and CDR2 LQKENI. In DNA, the CDR3 is TGTGCCAGCTCACAGACTACGGCGGACGGGGAGCTGTTTTTT. This encodes CASSQTTADGELFF.